The 14 T cell receptor beta chains given below trace back to one sample, sequenced in a study of cytomegalovirus exposure and HLA in healthy donors. Primers: 60 Vbeta forward and 13 Jbeta reverse. The method was immunoSEQ multiplex PCR; TCRdb's version includes in-frame clones alone and lacks a portion of them. The data contain over 150,000 clones, 55% to 70% of them seen just once; the ten biggest clones take up around 3%. The sequenced sample was PBMCs. These receptors all come from a middle-aged woman in good health and CMV-seropositive.

This clone has just a few counts. This chain links TRBV7-2 with TRBJ2-6; 9 nucleotides agree with TRBD1. The V gene end was trimmed by 3 bases and the J gene end by 0 bases; junction bases not matched to a gene: 6. The V gene's germline CDR1 is SGHTA and CDR2 FQGNSA. The CDR3 spans 18 residues. CDR3 in DNA: TGTGCCAGCAGCTTTTCGACAGGGGGGTTCTCTGGGGCCAACGTCCTGACTTTC. It is translated as CASSFSTGGFSGANVLTF.

With respect to this clone: One end of the junction does not line up with germline, which may come from a read error. V gene TRBV7-2 combines with J gene TRBJ1-2; 8 bases fit TRBD1. Germline V lookup: CDR1 SGHTA, CDR2 FQGNSA. CDR3 size: 12 residues. The chain's CDR3 is CASSFRQGRYPF. As DNA, the CDR3 is TGTGCCAGCAGCTTTAGACAGGGGCGCTACCCCTTC. Full variable domain (missing parts from reference TRBV7-2 and TRBJ1-2): GAGVSQSPSNKVTEKGKDVELRCDPISGHTALYWYRQSLGQGLEFLIYFQGNSAPDKSGLPSDRFSAERTGGSVSTLTIQRTQQEDSAVYLCASSFRQGRYPFGSGTRLTVV.

This clone was seen a few times. The rearrangement links TRBV2 to TRBJ2-3; 7 bases map to TRBD2. CDR1 and CDR2 (germline): SNHLY, FYNNEI. With 4 bases clipped from V and 2 bases from J, the junction kept 3 bases outside the gene matches. The CDR3 is made up of 14 amino acids. CDR3 region: CASSAGRVTDTQYF. CDR3 sequence (DNA): TGTGCCAGCAGTGCGGGGAGGGTCACAGATACGCAGTATTTT.

This chain connects TRBV21-1 to TRBJ1-1; no DNA check was done on the table's D call, TRBD1. TRBV21-1 is a documented pseudogene. The CDR3 is 15 residues long. The DNA for the CDR3 is TGTGCCAGCAGCAAAGTCGGCAGGGGGCGGACTGAAGCTTTCTTT. Its translation: CASSKVGRGRTEAFF.

The chain is built from TRBV5-1 and TRBJ1-4, with D hard to call. This CDR3 contains 13 residues. The germline gives CDR1 SGHRS, CDR2 YFSETQ. V lost 1 base, J lost 3 bases, and 4 bases lay in between. The CDR3: CASSLLSNEKLFF. The CDR3 DNA reads as TGCGCCAGCAGCTTGCTGTCTAATGAAAAACTGTTTTTT.

This clone was detected only a few times. One end of the junction does not line up with germline, which may come from a read error. V usage is TRBV7-7 and J usage is TRBJ2-7; 7 bases agree with TRBD1. From germline, CDR1 is SSHAT and CDR2 FNYEAQ (reference sequence). The CDR3 loop spans 15 amino acids. The CDR3 DNA is TGTGCTAGCAGCTTAGAGGCAGGGGGAGCCTACGAGCAGTACTTC. It specifies CASSLEAGGAYEQYF.

The chain couples TRBV4-3 to TRBJ2-3; D may be TRBD1 (6 bases). CDR3 length: 16 amino acids. The germline CDR1 and CDR2 sequences are LGHNA and YSLEER. Trimming removed 2 bases at V and 0 bases at J, with 12 bases between. Here the CDR3 reads CASSQNREWSTDTQYF. As DNA, the CDR3 is TGCGCCAGCAGCCAAAACAGGGAGTGGAGCACAGATACGCAGTATTTT.

V gene TRBV5-4 combines with J gene TRBJ2-1; 8 nucleotides match TRBD1. The CDR3 has 14 amino acids. Germline V CDR1 and CDR2: SGHNT, YYREEE (reference sequence). Germline trimming cut 4 bases from V and 5 bases from J; bases unmatched to any gene: 5. Here the CDR3 reads CASSQQGAHNEQFF. The CDR3 DNA is TGTGCCAGCAGCCAGCAGGGGGCTCACAATGAGCAGTTCTTC.

CDR3 protein: CASSNPTSSGNNNEQFF. For the CDR3, the DNA is TGTGCCAGCAGCAACCCCACCTCTAGCGGGAATAACAATGAGCAGTTCTTC. The gene calls are TRBV11-3 and TRBJ2-1; TRBD2 matches 9 bases. This CDR3 is built from 17 residues. The V segment lost 5 bases and the J segment 5 bases; nucleotides outside the gene matches: 13. Germline assignment: CDR1 SGHNT and CDR2 YENEEA.

The V and J genes are TRBV7-2 and TRBJ2-1; D possibly corresponds to TRBD1 (6 bases). CDR3 length: 15 residues. V lost 4 bases and J 4 bases, leaving 14 bases between the germline ends. Germline V gene lookup returns CDR1 SGHTA and CDR2 FQGNSA. CDR3 protein: CASSSDRTIYNEQFF. CDR3 sequence (DNA): TGTGCCAGCAGCTCGGACAGAACTATATACAATGAGCAGTTCTTC.

This clone was picked up a small number of times. V is TRBV29-1 and J is TRBJ2-7; TRBD1 matches at 9 bases. CDR1 is SQVTM and CDR2 is ANQGSEA in the germline V gene. With V trimmed by 7 bases and J by 4 bases, 11 bases remained unmatched. The CDR3 extends over 14 amino acids. In nucleotides, the CDR3 is TGCAGCGCCGCCGGGACAGGGAAAGGGTACGAGCAGTACTTC. Amino acids: CSAAGTGKGYEQYF.

This clone was seen only a few times. This chain uses TRBV25-1 with TRBJ2-1; D is possibly TRBD2 (5 bases). Germline V CDR1 and CDR2: MGHDK, SYGVNS. The CDR3 extends over 14 amino acids. V was pared by 2 bases and J by 6 bases, with 11 bases between. As DNA, the CDR3 is TGTGCCAGCAGTGAAGCCAGAGGGCTCAATGAGCAGTTCTTC. Its translation is CASSEARGLNEQFF.

This clone occurred once. The rearrangement joins TRBV15 to TRBJ1-2; D is possibly TRBD1 (5 bases). V was shortened by 0 bases and J by 8 bases, with 16 bases between the two germline ends. Germline assignment: CDR1 LNHNV and CDR2 YYDKDF (reference sequence). The CDR3 spans 15 residues. CDR3 DNA: TGTGCCACCAGCAGAGATGTTGGCCAGGGAGGAGGCTACACCTTC. The encoded protein is CATSRDVGQGGGYTF.

The J gene is TRBJ1-2, the V gene TRBV15; tentatively, D is TRBD1 (6 bases). Germline CDR1 reads LNHNV; CDR2 reads YYDKDF (reference sequence). CDR3 size: 13 residues. Trimming shortened V by 1 base and J by 9 bases, and 12 bases separated the two germline ends. The DNA for the CDR3 is TGTGCCACCAGCAGAGCGGGGAGGGGGAGCTACACCTTC. Translated: CATSRAGRGSYTF.